These 23 T cell receptor beta chains share one sample of origin, sequenced in a study of shared clonotypes between healthy human individuals. The protocol was immunoSEQ multiplex PCR, while the TCRdb copy is restricted to in-frame clones and leaves out a portion. Of 400,000 to 600,000 clones in the sample, approximately 79% were seen once. The source material was PBMCs. Receptors were obtained from a woman aged 40-49 years in good health. Some clones in this sample may be carry-over from other donors' samples.

J is TRBJ1-3 and V is TRBV4-1, with D possibly being TRBD1 (5 bases). CDR3 length: 16 amino acids. V shed 2 bases and J shed 0 bases, with 11 bases lying between them. In germline, CDR1 is MGHRA, CDR2 YSYEKL. Here the CDR3 reads CASSQPQGPSGNTIYF. CDR3 DNA: TGCGCCAGCAGCCAACCGCAGGGTCCCTCTGGAAACACCATATATTTT.

This clone showed up just once. This may arise from a read error, as a much more abundant clone is one base away. As DNA, the CDR3 is TGCAGCGTTATGATGCAGGGTGCGGGCGAGCAGTACTTC. Protein: CSVMMQGAGEQYF. The chain has TRBV29-1 and TRBJ2-7, with D perhaps matching TRBD1 or TRBD2 (5 bases each). The ends were cut back, 5 bases at V and 6 bases at J, with 17 bases in the middle. This CDR3 spans 13 amino acids. From germline, CDR1 is SQVTM and CDR2 ANQGSEA.

The chain recombines TRBV10-3 with TRBJ2-2; D gene uncertain. Trimming shortened V by 6 bases and J by 5 bases, and 7 bases separated the two germline ends. The CDR3 spans 12 residues. Germline V gene sequence: CDR1 ENHRY, CDR2 SYGVKD. The CDR3 DNA reads as TGTGCCATCAGAGACTTGACCGGGGAGCTGTTTTTT. Translation gives CAIRDLTGELFF.

V usage is TRBV10-2 and J usage is TRBJ1-1, with 8 bases aligning to TRBD1. CDR3 length: 13 residues. The V gene end was trimmed by 5 bases and the J gene end by 7 bases; junction bases not matched to a gene: 6. Germline CDR1 WSHSY, CDR2 SAAADI. Here the CDR3 DNA reads TGCGCCAGCAGTCTGACAGGGGAAGTTGAAGCTTTCTTT. This gives the protein CASSLTGEVEAFF.

V and J are TRBV7-7 and TRBJ2-1; 7 nucleotides line up with TRBD1. The germline V gene has CDR1 SSHAT and CDR2 FNYEAQ (reference sequence). The CDR3 contains 13 residues. Losses at the gene ends were 5 bases for V and 9 bases for J; bases not matched to a gene: 7. Here the CDR3 DNA reads TGTGCCAGCAGCCGTGACAGGGACGGTGAGCAGTTCTTC. Its translation is CASSRDRDGEQFF.

The rearrangement links TRBV11-2 to TRBJ2-1; 8 positions agree with TRBD2. CDR1 is SGHAT, CDR2 FQNNGV, per germline. The CDR3 runs to 14 residues. V gave up 7 bases and J gave up 6 bases; unmatched junction bases: 8. The CDR3 is CASNRGGFRNEQFF. CDR3 in DNA: TGTGCCAGCAACCGGGGGGGTTTTCGCAATGAGCAGTTCTTC.

The rearrangement joins TRBV5-1 to TRBJ1-5; possibly TRBD1 for D (6 bases). Germline V gives CDR1 SGHRS, CDR2 YFSETQ. Trimming removed 0 bases from V and 2 bases from J, with 12 bases in between. The CDR3 length is 16 residues. CDR3 loop: CASSLAPGVGNQPQHF. The CDR3, as DNA: TGCGCCAGCAGCTTGGCCCCAGGGGTTGGCAATCAGCCCCAGCATTTT. The whole variable domain, filled in from reference TRBV5-1 and TRBJ1-5, reads KAGVTQTPRYLIKTRGQQVTLSCSPISGHRSVSWYQQTPGQGLQFLFEYFSETQRNKGNFPGRFSGRQFSNSRSEMNVSTLELGDSALYLCASSLAPGVGNQPQHFGDGTRLSIL.

This clone came up once. This CDR3 is also generated by other DNA sequences in the sample. The chain joins TRBV29-1 to TRBJ2-3, with D perhaps matching TRBD2 (6 bases). Germline CDR1 SQVTM, CDR2 ANQGSEA. V was shortened by 3 bases and J by 4 bases, with 8 bases between the two germline ends. CDR3 size: 12 residues. The CDR3 sequence is CSVETSADTQYF. CDR3 DNA sequence: TGCAGCGTTGAGACTAGTGCAGATACGCAGTATTTT.

V usage is TRBV9 and J usage is TRBJ2-3; 8 bases are a match to TRBD2. Unmatched junction bases numbered 5, after V lost 0 bases and J lost 2 bases. The germline V gene encodes CDR1 SGDLS and CDR2 YYNGEE. This CDR3 spans 16 amino acids. CDR3 sequence reads: CASSVGSSGHTDTQYF. The CDR3, as DNA: TGTGCCAGCAGCGTAGGGTCTAGCGGGCACACAGATACGCAGTATTTT. The variable domain in full, with the rest retrieved from reference TRBV9 and TRBJ2-3, is DSGVTQTPKHLITATGQRVTLRCSPRSGDLSVYWYQQSLDQGLQFLIQYYNGEERAKGNILERFSAQQFPDLHSELNLSSLELGDSALYFCASSVGSSGHTDTQYFGPGTRLTVL.

CDR3 sequence (DNA): TGTGCCAGCAGCCGCGAAAACCCGGGATCGGGGCCACGGGAGACCCAGTACTTC. Amino acid sequence: CASSRENPGSGPRETQYF. The genes are TRBV11-3 and TRBJ2-5; D possibly matches TRBD1 or TRBD2 (5 bases each). CDR3 size: 18 residues. Trimming removed 5 bases at V and 5 bases at J, with 27 bases between. Germline loops: CDR1 SGHNT, CDR2 YENEEA.

This chain links TRBV6-6 with TRBJ2-3; a weak D match, TRBD2 (6 bases). This CDR3 spans 14 amino acids. CDR1 MNHNY and CDR2 SVGAGI come from the germline V gene (reference sequence). The V gene lost 5 bases and the J gene lost 4 bases, with 13 bases spanning the gap. The CDR3 loop reads CASSPNRESDTQYF. The CDR3 nucleotides read TGTGCCAGCAGTCCTAACCGGGAGTCAGATACGCAGTATTTT.

The chain is built from TRBV2 and TRBJ2-3; a weak D match, TRBD2 (6 bases). The CDR3 sequence is 13 residues long. Trimming removed 3 bases at V and 2 bases at J, with 6 bases between. Germline values: CDR1 SNHLY, CDR2 FYNNEI. CDR3 DNA: TGTGCCAGCAGTGAGGACTACACAGATACGCAGTATTTT. Amino acids: CASSEDYTDTQYF.

The chain employs TRBV4-2 and TRBJ2-1; 13 bases fit TRBD2. This CDR3 is 22 amino acids long. Germline trimming cut 4 bases from V and 0 bases from J; bases unmatched to any gene: 18. The V gene's germline CDR1 is LGHNA and CDR2 YNFKEQ. The CDR3 sequence: CASSRGQKPGLAGLSSYNEQFF. The CDR3 DNA reads as TGTGCCAGCAGCCGAGGACAGAAGCCGGGACTAGCGGGACTTAGCTCCTACAATGAGCAGTTCTTC.

This clone appeared once. The chain uses TRBV7-2 and TRBJ2-1; 9 bases are shared with TRBD2. CDR3 length: 16 residues. The V gene end was trimmed by 2 bases and the J gene end by 5 bases; junction bases not matched to a gene: 7. CDR1 SGHTA and CDR2 FQGNSA come from the germline V gene. CDR3 bases: TGTGCCAGCAGCTTAATTAGCGGGAGAGGTAACAATGAGCAGTTCTTC. Residues: CASSLISGRGNNEQFF.

The chain combines TRBV19 with TRBJ2-1; the match to TRBD2 covers 11 bases. Germline assignment: CDR1 LNHDA and CDR2 SQIVND (reference sequence). Germline trimming cut 7 bases from V and 4 bases from J; bases unmatched to any gene: 6. The CDR3 loop spans 15 amino acids. The CDR3 loop is CASNSVAGGYNEQFF. CDR3 bases: TGTGCCAGTAATTCAGTAGCGGGAGGGTACAATGAGCAGTTCTTC.

The chain couples TRBV30 to TRBJ2-7; D might be TRBD1 (5 bases). The CDR3 sequence is 14 residues long. CDR1 and CDR2 from the germline V gene are GTSNPN and SVGIG (reference sequence). The V end was cut by 4 bases, the J end by 0 bases, with 13 bases between. The CDR3 is CAWKKGADSYEQYF. Here the CDR3 DNA reads TGTGCCTGGAAAAAAGGGGCAGACTCCTACGAGCAGTACTTC.

Note on this clone: The sample carries other DNA sequences with the same CDR3. The rearrangement links TRBV6-1 to TRBJ2-7; D is undetermined. V was clipped by 6 bases and J by 0 bases, with 9 bases between them. The CDR3 is 13 residues long. CDR1 and CDR2 from the germline V gene are MNHNS and SASEGT. CDR3 nucleotide sequence: TGTGCCAGCAGCCTAGGGCGCTCCTACGAGCAGTACTTC. Its protein product is CASSLGRSYEQYF.

V gene TRBV18 combines with J gene TRBJ2-3; TRBD2 aligns across 9 bases. The trim removed 6 bases at V and 4 bases at J, leaving 11 bases unmatched. The CDR3 has 16 residues. Germline CDR1 reads KGHSH; CDR2 reads LQKENI. The CDR3 loop is CASSFPSGTLPDTQYF. Here the CDR3 DNA reads TGTGCCAGCTCGTTTCCTAGCGGGACTTTACCAGATACGCAGTATTTT.

Turning to this clone: Other DNA sequences in this sample translate to the same CDR3. The gene calls are TRBV5-1 and TRBJ1-1, with unresolved D. CDR3 size: 14 residues. The ends were cut back, 4 bases at V and 4 bases at J, with 14 bases in the middle. Looked up from germline, CDR1 is SGHRS and CDR2 is YFSETQ. CDR3 in DNA: TGCGCCAGCAGCCCGAGAGTGGAGGGCACTGAAGCTTTCTTT. Amino acids: CASSPRVEGTEAFF.

The chain recombines TRBV7-3 with TRBJ2-5, with 7 bases aligning to TRBD1. The germline CDR1 and CDR2 sequences are SGHTA and FQGTGA. The V and J ends lost 2 bases and 1 base, in that order; junction bases with no gene match: 4. The CDR3 loop spans 15 amino acids. The CDR3 DNA is TGTGCCAGCAGCTTATCCGGGACAGCCCAAGAGACCCAGTACTTC. Translation gives CASSLSGTAQETQYF. Drawing the rest from reference TRBV7-3 and TRBJ2-5, the complete variable domain is GAGVSQTPSNKVTEKGKYVELRCDPISGHTALYWYRQSLGQGPEFLIYFQGTGAADDSGLPNDRFFAVRPEGSVSTLKIQRTERGDSAVYLCASSLSGTAQETQYFGPGTRLLVL.

The chain carries TRBV7-3 and TRBJ1-1; perhaps TRBD1 as D (5 bases). The CDR3 consists of 13 residues. V lost 3 bases and J 3 bases, leaving 8 bases between the germline ends. Germline-derived CDR1 and CDR2 are SGHTA and FQGTGA. The DNA of the CDR3 is TGTGCCAGCAGCTTCGGGGGGGACACTGAAGCTTTCTTT. Translating it yields CASSFGGDTEAFF.

Regarding this clone: A read error may explain this, as a much larger clone is one base away. V usage is TRBV7-3 and J usage is TRBJ2-3; TRBD2 aligns across 7 bases. CDR1 and CDR2 from the germline V gene are SGHTA and FQGTGA. The V and J ends lost 3 bases and 0 bases, in that order; junction bases with no gene match: 0. The CDR3 loop spans 14 amino acids. CDR3 sequence (DNA): TGTGCCAGCAGCTTTAGCGGGAGCACAGATACGCAGTATTTT. Translation gives CASSFSGSTDTQYF. The variable domain in full, with the rest retrieved from reference TRBV7-3 and TRBJ2-3, is GAGVSQTPSNKVTEKGKYVELRCDPISGHTALYWYRQSLGQGPEFLIYFQGTGAADDSGLPNDRFFAVRPEGSVSTLKIQRTERGDSAVYLCASSFSGSTDTQYFGPGTRLTVL.

The chain combines TRBV2 with TRBJ2-7; no clear D gene. Trimming shortened V by 6 bases and J by 6 bases, and 9 bases separated the two germline ends. The germline gives CDR1 SNHLY, CDR2 FYNNEI. CDR3 size: 11 residues. CDR3 in amino acids: CASSQVTEQYF. CDR3 DNA: TGTGCCAGCAGCCAAGTAACCGAGCAGTACTTC. Using reference TRBV2 and TRBJ2-7 for the parts outside the CDR3, the full variable domain is EPEVTQTPSHQVTQMGQEVILRCVPISNHLYFYWYRQILGQKVEFLVSFYNNEISEKSEIFDDQFSVERPDGSNFTLKIRSTKLEDSAMYFCASSQVTEQYFGPGTRLTVT.